This is a list of T cell receptor beta chains from one sample in a study of cytomegalovirus exposure and HLA in healthy donors. Clones were read by immunoSEQ multiplex PCR, and TCRdb kept only the in-frame ones, dropping some. The sample yields 100,000 to 150,000 clones, about 74% seen once. The sample taken for sequencing was PBMCs. The origin of the receptors is a woman in her fifties or sixties in good health and CMV-seropositive. Both conserved end residues are part of each CDR3. The size field is filled for only some rows; it gives once, few, many or a size class.

v_call: TRBV30
clone_size: NA
j_call: TRBJ1-5
cdr3_aa: CAWSGRQGRQPQHF

v_call: TRBV7-9
clone_size: NA
j_call: TRBJ1-2
cdr3_aa: CASSSRRSGGLIYGYTF

v_call: TRBV11-3
clone_size: NA
j_call: TRBJ2-1
cdr3_aa: CASSLDRRAEQFF

v_call: TRBV19
clone_size: NA
j_call: TRBJ1-5
cdr3_aa: CASSATVSNQPQHF

v_call: TRBV27
clone_size: NA
j_call: TRBJ1-4
cdr3_aa: CASSFNSRATNEKLFF

v_call: TRBV7-2
clone_size: NA
j_call: TRBJ2-2
cdr3_aa: CASSLVSGGAGTGELFF

v_call: TRBV2
clone_size: NA
j_call: TRBJ2-5
cdr3_aa: CASTEAETQYF

v_call: TRBV27
clone_size: once
j_call: TRBJ2-3
cdr3_aa: CASSLGHRRVNQGSTDTQYF

v_call: TRBV5-1
clone_size: NA
j_call: TRBJ1-3
cdr3_aa: CASSTDRRSSGNTIYF

v_call: TRBV4-1
clone_size: NA
j_call: TRBJ2-7
cdr3_aa: CASSQVGEGSNEQYF

v_call: TRBV19
clone_size: NA
j_call: TRBJ2-4
cdr3_aa: CASSIGVTGQGLFQYF

v_call: TRBV6-5
clone_size: NA
j_call: TRBJ2-2
cdr3_aa: CASHWTGGFGELFF

v_call: TRBV27
clone_size: NA
j_call: TRBJ1-6
cdr3_aa: CASSLSVRSLGRENSPLHF

v_call: TRBV30
clone_size: NA
j_call: TRBJ1-3
cdr3_aa: CAWSSGHGSSGNTIYF

v_call: TRBV5-1
clone_size: NA
j_call: TRBJ2-1
cdr3_aa: CASSLDAGAYNEQFF

v_call: TRBV18
clone_size: NA
j_call: TRBJ1-1
cdr3_aa: CASSPAGQGGTEAFF

v_call: TRBV5-6
clone_size: NA
j_call: TRBJ2-7
cdr3_aa: CASTQGVGYEQYF

v_call: TRBV4-2
clone_size: NA
j_call: TRBJ2-2
cdr3_aa: CASSPWRGTGQNTGELFF

v_call: TRBV30
clone_size: NA
j_call: TRBJ1-1
cdr3_aa: CAWSGQGVTEAFF

v_call: TRBV9
clone_size: NA
j_call: TRBJ2-5
cdr3_aa: CASSLSGGASYLETQYF

v_call: TRBV6-6
clone_size: NA
j_call: TRBJ2-4
cdr3_aa: CASSLSSVDKNIQYF